This note documents a single T cell receptor beta chain sequence. Germline and junction disagree at one end, which may indicate a read error. This CDR3 has 14 residues. CDR1 is SGHRS, CDR2 YFSETQ, per germline. This entry comes from a study of T cells in Graves' hyperthyroidism and ophthalmopathy. It was RNA transcripts that yielded the amplified TCR beta CDR3 regions. Using the HTBI primer set, a first-round RT-PCR was run on the TCR CDR3. TCRdb used MiXCR to reprocess the multiplex PCR reads, holding one entry per CDR3 protein. Found here are under 800,000 distinct CDR3 sequences, approximately 14% of them singletons; the top ten hold around 9.6%.

Material for sequencing was blood. This TCR was sampled from a woman aged 18-30 years with Graves' hyperthyroidism. The chain uses TRBV5-1 and TRBJ1-2, with D unresolved. The CDR3 bases are TGCGCCAGCAGCTTGCAGCCGGGTGACTATGGCTACGCCTTC. Protein sequence: CASSLQPGDYGYAF.